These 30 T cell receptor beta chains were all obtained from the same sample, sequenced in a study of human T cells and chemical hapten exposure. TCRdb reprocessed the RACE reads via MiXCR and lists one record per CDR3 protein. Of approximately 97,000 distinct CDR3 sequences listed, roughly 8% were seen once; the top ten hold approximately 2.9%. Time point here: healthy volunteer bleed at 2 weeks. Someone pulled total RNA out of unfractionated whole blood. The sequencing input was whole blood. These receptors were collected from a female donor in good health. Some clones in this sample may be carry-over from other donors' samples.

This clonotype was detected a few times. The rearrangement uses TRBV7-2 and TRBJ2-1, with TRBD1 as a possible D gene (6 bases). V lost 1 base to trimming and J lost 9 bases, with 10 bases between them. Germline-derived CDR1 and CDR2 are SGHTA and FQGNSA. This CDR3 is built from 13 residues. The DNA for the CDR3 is TGTGCCAGCAGCTTAGTACAGGGTGGTGAGCAGTTCTTC. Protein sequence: CASSLVQGGEQFF.

The CDR3 spells CSALLWADQETQYF. In nucleotides, the CDR3 is TGCAGTGCTCTTCTATGGGCAGACCAAGAGACCCAGTACTTC. This chain links TRBV20-1 with TRBJ2-5; D call uncertain. Germline-derived CDR1 and CDR2 are DFQATT and SNEGSKA (reference sequence). Deletions cut 5 bases from V and 0 bases from J, with 13 bases between. This CDR3 has 14 residues.

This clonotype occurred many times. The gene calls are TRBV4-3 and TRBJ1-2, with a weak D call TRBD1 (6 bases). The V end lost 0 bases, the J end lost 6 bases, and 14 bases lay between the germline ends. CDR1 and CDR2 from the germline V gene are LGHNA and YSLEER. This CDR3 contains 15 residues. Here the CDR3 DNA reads TGCGCCAGCAGCCAAGAACCCCCGGGGGGCGATGGCTACACCTTC. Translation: CASSQEPPGGDGYTF.

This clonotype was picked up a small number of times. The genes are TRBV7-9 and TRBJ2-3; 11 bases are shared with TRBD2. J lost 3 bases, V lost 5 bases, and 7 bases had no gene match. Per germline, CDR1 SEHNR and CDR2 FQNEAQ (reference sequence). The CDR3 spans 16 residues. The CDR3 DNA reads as TGTGCCAGCAGCGCCATAGCGGGAGGGCCAACAGATACGCAGTATTTT. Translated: CASSAIAGGPTDTQYF.

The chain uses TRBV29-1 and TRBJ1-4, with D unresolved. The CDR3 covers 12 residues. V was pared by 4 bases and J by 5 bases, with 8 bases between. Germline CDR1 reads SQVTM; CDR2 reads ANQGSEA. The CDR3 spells CSVGCLNEKLFF. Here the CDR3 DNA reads TGCAGCGTTGGATGTCTAAATGAAAAACTGTTTTTT.

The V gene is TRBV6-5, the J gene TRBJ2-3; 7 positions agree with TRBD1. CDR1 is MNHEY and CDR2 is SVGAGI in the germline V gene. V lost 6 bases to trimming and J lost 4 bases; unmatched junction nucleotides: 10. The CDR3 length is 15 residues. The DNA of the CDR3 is TGTGCCAGCAGCAACACAGGGGCCGGCCCAGATACGCAGTATTTT. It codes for CASSNTGAGPDTQYF.

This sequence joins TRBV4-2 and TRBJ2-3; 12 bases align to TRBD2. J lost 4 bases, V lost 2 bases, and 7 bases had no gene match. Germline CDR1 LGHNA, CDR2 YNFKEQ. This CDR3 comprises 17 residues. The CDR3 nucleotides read TGTGCCAGCAGCCAACGGACTAGCGGGAAATCTCCAGATACGCAGTATTTT. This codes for CASSQRTSGKSPDTQYF.

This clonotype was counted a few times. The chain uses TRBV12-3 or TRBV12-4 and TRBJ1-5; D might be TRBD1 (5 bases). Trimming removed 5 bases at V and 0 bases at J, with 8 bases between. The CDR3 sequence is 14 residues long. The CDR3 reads CASSQGYSNQPQHF. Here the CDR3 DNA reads TGTGCCAGCAGTCAGGGTTATAGCAATCAGCCCCAGCATTTT.

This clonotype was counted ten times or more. In DNA, the CDR3 is TGTGCCAGCAGCGGGACTCCAAACTATGGCTACACCTTC. Amino acid sequence: CASSGTPNYGYTF. The chain is built from TRBV6-2 or TRBV6-3 and TRBJ1-2, with D tentatively TRBD1 (5 bases). V was clipped by 6 bases and J by 2 bases, with 10 bases between them. Germline V gives CDR1 MNHEY, CDR2 SVGEGT. This CDR3 is built from 13 residues.

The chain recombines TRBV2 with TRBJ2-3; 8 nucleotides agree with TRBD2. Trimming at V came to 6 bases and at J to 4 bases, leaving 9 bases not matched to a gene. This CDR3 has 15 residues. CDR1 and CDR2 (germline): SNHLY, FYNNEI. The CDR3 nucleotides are TGTGCCAGCAGAGGACTAGCCAGAGAGGCAGATACGCAGTATTTT. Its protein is CASRGLAREADTQYF.

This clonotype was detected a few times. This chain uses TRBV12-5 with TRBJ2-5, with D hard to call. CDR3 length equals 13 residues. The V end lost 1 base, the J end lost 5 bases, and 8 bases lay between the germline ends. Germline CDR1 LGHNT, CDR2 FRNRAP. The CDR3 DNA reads TGTGCTAGTGGTTTGGGCCTGCGGGAGACCCAGTACTTC. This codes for CASGLGLRETQYF.

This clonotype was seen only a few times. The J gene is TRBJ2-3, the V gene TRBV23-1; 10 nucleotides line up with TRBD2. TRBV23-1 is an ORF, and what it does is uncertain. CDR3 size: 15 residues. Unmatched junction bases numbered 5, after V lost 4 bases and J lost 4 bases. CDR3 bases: TGCGCCAGCAGTCCAACTAGCGGGATGTCAGATACGCAGTATTTT. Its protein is CASSPTSGMSDTQYF.

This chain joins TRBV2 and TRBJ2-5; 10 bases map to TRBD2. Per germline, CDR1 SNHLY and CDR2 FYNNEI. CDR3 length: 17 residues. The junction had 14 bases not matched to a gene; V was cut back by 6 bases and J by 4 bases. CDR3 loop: CASRVDGSSGSSETQYF. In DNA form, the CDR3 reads TGTGCCAGCAGGGTCGACGGGTCTAGCGGGAGTTCAGAGACCCAGTACTTC.

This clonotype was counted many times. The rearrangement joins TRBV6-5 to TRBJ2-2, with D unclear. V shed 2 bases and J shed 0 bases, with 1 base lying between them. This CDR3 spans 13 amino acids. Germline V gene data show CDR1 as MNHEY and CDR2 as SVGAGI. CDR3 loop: CASSYANTGELFF. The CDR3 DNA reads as TGTGCCAGCAGTTACGCGAACACCGGGGAGCTGTTTTTT.

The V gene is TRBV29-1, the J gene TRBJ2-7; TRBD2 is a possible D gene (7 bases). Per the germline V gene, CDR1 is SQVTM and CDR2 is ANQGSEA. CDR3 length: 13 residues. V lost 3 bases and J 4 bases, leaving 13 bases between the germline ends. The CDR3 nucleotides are TGCAGCGTTGATTCAAGGGGGGGATACGAGCAGTACTTC. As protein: CSVDSRGGYEQYF.

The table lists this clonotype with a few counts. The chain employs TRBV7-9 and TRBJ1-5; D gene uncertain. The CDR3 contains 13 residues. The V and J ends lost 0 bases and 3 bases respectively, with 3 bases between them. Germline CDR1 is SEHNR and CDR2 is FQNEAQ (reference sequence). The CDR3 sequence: CASSLAHNQPQHF. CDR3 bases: TGTGCCAGCAGCTTAGCGCACAATCAGCCCCAGCATTTT. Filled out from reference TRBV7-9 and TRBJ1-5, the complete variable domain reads DTGVSQNPRHKITKRGQNVTFRCDPISEHNRLYWYRQTLGQGPEFLTYFQNEAQLEKSRLLSDRFSAERPKGSFSTLEIQRTEQGDSAMYLCASSLAHNQPQHFGDGTRLSIL.

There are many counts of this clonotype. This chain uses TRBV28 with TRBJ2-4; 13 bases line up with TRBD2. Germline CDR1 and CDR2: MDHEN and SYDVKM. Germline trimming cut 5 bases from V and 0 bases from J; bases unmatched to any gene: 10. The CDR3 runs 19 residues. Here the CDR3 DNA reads TGTGCCAGCAGTCCGAGCCGGACTAGCGGGAGAGAAGCCAAAAACATTCAGTACTTC. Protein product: CASSPSRTSGREAKNIQYF.

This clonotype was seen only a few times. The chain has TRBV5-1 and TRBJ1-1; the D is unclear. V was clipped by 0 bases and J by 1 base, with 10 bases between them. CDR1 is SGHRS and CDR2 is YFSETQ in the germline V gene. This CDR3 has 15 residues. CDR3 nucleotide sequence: TGCGCCAGCAGCTTGGCGGGCCCCCCGAACACTGAAGCTTTCTTT. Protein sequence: CASSLAGPPNTEAFF.

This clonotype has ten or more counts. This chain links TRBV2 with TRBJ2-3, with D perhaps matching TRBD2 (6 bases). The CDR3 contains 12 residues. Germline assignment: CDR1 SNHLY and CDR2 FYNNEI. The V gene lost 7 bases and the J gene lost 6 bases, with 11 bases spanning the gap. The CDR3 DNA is TGTGCCAGCAACGGACTATTGGATACGCAGTATTTT. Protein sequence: CASNGLLDTQYF.

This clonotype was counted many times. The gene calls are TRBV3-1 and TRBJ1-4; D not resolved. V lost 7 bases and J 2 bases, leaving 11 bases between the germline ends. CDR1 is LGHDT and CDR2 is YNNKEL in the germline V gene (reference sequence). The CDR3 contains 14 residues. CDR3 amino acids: CASKPAGTNEKLFF. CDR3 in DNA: TGTGCCAGCAAACCCGCGGGGACTAATGAAAAACTGTTTTTT.

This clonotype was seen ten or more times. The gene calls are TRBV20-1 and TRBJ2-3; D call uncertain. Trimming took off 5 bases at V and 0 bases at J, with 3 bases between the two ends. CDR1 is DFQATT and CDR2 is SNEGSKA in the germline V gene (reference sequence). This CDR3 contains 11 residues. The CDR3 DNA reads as TGCAGTGCTGTTAGCACAGATACGCAGTATTTT. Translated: CSAVSTDTQYF.

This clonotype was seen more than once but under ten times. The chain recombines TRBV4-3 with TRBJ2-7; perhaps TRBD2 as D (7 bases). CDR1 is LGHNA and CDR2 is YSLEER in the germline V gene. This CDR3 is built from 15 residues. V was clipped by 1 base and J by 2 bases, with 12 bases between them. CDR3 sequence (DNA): TGCGCCAGCAGCCAAGCGAAGGGGGGGGCCTACGAGCAGTACTTC. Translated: CASSQAKGGAYEQYF.

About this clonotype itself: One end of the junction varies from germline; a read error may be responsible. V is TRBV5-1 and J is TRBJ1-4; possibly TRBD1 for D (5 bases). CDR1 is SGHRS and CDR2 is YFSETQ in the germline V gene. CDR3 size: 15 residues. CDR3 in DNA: TGCGCCAGCGGCTTGGCCGTGGGGGCTAATGAAAAACTGTTTTTT. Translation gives CASGLAVGANEKLFF.

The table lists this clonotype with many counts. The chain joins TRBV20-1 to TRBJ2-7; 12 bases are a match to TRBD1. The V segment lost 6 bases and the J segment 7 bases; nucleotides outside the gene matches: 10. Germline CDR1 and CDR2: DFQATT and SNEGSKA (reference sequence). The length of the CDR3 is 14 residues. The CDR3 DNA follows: TGCAGTGCACAGCTCCGGGACAGGGGGCGGGAGCAGTACTTC. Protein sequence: CSAQLRDRGREQYF.

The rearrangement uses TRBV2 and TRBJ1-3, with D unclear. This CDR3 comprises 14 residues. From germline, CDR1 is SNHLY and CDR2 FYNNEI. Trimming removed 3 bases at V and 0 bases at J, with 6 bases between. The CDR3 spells CASSDRISGNTIYF. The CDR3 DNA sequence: TGTGCCAGCAGTGATAGGATCTCTGGAAACACCATATATTTT.

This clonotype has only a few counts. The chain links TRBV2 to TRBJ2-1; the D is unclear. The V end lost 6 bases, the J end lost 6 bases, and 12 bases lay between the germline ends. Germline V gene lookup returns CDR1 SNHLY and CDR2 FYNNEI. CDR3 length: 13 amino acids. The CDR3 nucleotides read TGTGCCAGCAGCCAAACGGGCCTCAATGAGCAGTTCTTC. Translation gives CASSQTGLNEQFF. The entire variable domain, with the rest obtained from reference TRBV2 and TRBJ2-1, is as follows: EPEVTQTPSHQVTQMGQEVILRCVPISNHLYFYWYRQILGQKVEFLVSFYNNEISEKSEIFDDQFSVERPDGSNFTLKIRSTKLEDSAMYFCASSQTGLNEQFFGPGTRLTVL.

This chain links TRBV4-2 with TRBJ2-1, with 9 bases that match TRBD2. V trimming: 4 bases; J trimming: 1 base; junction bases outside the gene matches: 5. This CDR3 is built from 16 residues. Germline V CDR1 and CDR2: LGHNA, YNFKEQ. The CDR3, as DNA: TGTGCCAGCAGCCTCGAGACTAGCGGATCCTACAATGAGCAGTTCTTC. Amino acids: CASSLETSGSYNEQFF.

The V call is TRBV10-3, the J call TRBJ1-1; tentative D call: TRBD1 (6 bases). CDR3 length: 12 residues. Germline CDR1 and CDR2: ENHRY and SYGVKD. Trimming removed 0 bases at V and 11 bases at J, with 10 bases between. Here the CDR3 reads CAISESVGAAFF. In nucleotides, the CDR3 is TGTGCCATCAGTGAGTCGGTGGGGGCGGCTTTCTTT.

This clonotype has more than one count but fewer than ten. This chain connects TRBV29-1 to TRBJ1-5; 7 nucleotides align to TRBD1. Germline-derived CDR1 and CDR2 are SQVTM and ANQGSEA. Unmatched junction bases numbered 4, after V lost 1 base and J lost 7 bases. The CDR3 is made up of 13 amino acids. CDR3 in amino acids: CSVEGQGGQPQHF. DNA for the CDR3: TGCAGCGTTGAAGGACAGGGTGGGCAGCCCCAGCATTTT.

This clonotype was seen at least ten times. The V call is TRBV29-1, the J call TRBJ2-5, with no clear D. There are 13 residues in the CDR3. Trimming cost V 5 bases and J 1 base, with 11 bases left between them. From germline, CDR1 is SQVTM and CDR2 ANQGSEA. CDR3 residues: CSVLGAIQETQYF. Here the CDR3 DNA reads TGCAGCGTTCTTGGAGCAATCCAAGAGACCCAGTACTTC.